The next 26 T cell receptor beta chains were all read from a single sample in a study of blood T cell repertoires in COVID-19. The assay was immunoSEQ multiplex PCR, and TCRdb's table has in-frame clones only and misses some. The table lists more than 90,000 clones, about 70% of them singletons. The specimen sequenced was peripheral blood. These receptors were collected from a woman aged 60-75 years in a cohort sampled during active or convalescent COVID-19.

This clone was seen just once. The chain couples TRBV5-1 to TRBJ2-2; a possible D gene is TRBD1 (6 bases). The germline CDR1 and CDR2 sequences are SGHRS and YFSETQ. The CDR3 length is 15 residues. V was shortened by 2 bases and J by 1 base, with 9 bases between the two germline ends. CDR3 protein: CASSFGRGNTGELFF. CDR3 sequence (DNA): TGCGCCAGCAGCTTTGGCAGGGGGAACACCGGGGAGCTGTTTTTT.

This CDR3 is CSVVGTGDGYGYTF. DNA of the CDR3: TGCAGCGTTGTTGGGACAGGGGACGGCTATGGCTACACCTTC. The V call is TRBV29-1, the J call TRBJ1-2, with 10 bases lining up with TRBD1. Trimming removed 4 bases from V and 4 bases from J; junction bases left unmatched: 6. The V gene's germline CDR1 is SQVTM and CDR2 ANQGSEA. There are 14 residues in the CDR3.

DNA for the CDR3: TGTGCCAGCAGCCAAAAGTACTTTTCCTACGAGCAGTACTTC. Protein sequence: CASSQKYFSYEQYF. This chain connects TRBV6-5 to TRBJ2-7; D gene unclear. The CDR3 extends over 14 amino acids. The V gene's germline CDR1 is MNHEY and CDR2 SVGAGI. Trimming removed 6 bases at V and 1 base at J, with 13 bases between.

The table lists this clone with a count of one. This chain links TRBV5-1 with TRBJ2-3, with 8 bases identical to TRBD1. This CDR3 is 16 amino acids long. Looked up from germline, CDR1 is SGHRS and CDR2 is YFSETQ. V shed 4 bases and J 4 bases; nucleotides not matched to a gene: 11. CDR3 coding DNA: TGCGCCAGCAGCCCACCAAGCCAGGGGGCCGCAGATACGCAGTATTTT. It codes for CASSPPSQGAADTQYF.

A few counts support this clone. This chain connects TRBV29-1 to TRBJ2-2; 7 positions match TRBD1. The CDR3 spans 14 residues. V lost 4 bases and J lost 5; bases outside the gene matches: 7. Germline CDR1 and CDR2: SQVTM and ANQGSEA. The CDR3 DNA sequence: TGCAGCGTTGGGCGAGACAGGGATACCGGGGAGCTGTTTTTT. Its protein product is CSVGRDRDTGELFF.

This chain uses TRBV7-2 with TRBJ1-3; D gene unclear. This CDR3 contains 14 residues. V lost 3 bases to trimming and J lost 0 bases, with 6 bases between them. Germline-derived CDR1 and CDR2 are SGHTA and FQGNSA. In DNA, the CDR3 is TGTGCCAGCAGCTTGGCCACCTCTGGAAACACCATATATTTT. Translated: CASSLATSGNTIYF.

The CDR3 DNA is TGTGCCAGATTCCAGGGGGCAAGATCCTATGGCTACACCTTC. This encodes CARFQGARSYGYTF. The chain links TRBV19 to TRBJ1-2; 8 bases map to TRBD1. CDR3 size: 14 residues. The V segment lost 9 bases and the J segment 4 bases; nucleotides outside the gene matches: 10. Germline-derived CDR1 and CDR2 are LNHDA and SQIVND (reference sequence). The whole variable domain, filled in from reference TRBV19 and TRBJ1-2, reads DGGITQSPKYLFRKEGQNVTLSCEQNLNHDAMYWYRQDPGQGLRLIYYSQIVNDFQKGDIAEGYSVSREKKESFPLTVTSAQKNPTAFYLCARFQGARSYGYTFGSGTRLTVV.

In DNA, the CDR3 is TGTGCCAGCAGTGGACGGACAGGGGCTCGCGCGGAGACCCAGTACTTC. It translates to CASSGRTGARAETQYF. V usage is TRBV6-1 and J usage is TRBJ2-5; TRBD1 agrees at 9 bases. CDR3 length: 16 residues. After removal of 4 bases from V and 5 bases from J, the junction contained 11 bases not matched to a gene. Germline CDR1 MNHNS, CDR2 SASEGT.

The gene calls are TRBV27 and TRBJ1-1; tentative D call: TRBD1 (6 bases). V dropped 4 bases and J dropped 5 bases, with 11 bases sitting between them. The CDR3 spans 13 residues. The germline V gene encodes CDR1 MNHEY and CDR2 SMNVEV (reference sequence). This CDR3 reads CASSSHRATEAFF. The CDR3 DNA reads as TGTGCCAGCAGTTCCCACAGGGCTACTGAAGCTTTCTTT.

The chain recombines TRBV27 with TRBJ2-1; 9 bases are a match to TRBD2. V shed 5 bases, J shed 8 bases, and the junction held 16 bases outside the gene matches. This CDR3 comprises 17 residues. CDR1 and CDR2 (germline): MNHEY, SMNVEV (reference sequence). The DNA for the CDR3 is TGTGCCAGCAGTCCCCGGACTAGCGTATTTCAGGGGCATGAGCAGTTCTTC. Translated: CASSPRTSVFQGHEQFF.

The chain uses TRBV4-3 and TRBJ1-2, with D possibly being TRBD1 (6 bases). The CDR3 spans 15 residues. The germline V gene encodes CDR1 LGHNA and CDR2 YSLEER. Deletions cut 0 bases from V and 4 bases from J, with 12 bases between. The CDR3 region is CASSQEVQGGYGYTF. Written as DNA, the CDR3 is TGCGCCAGCAGCCAAGAAGTCCAAGGGGGCTATGGCTACACCTTC.

This chain's CDR3 is CAISEKTGVIDGYTF. The CDR3 coding sequence is TGTGCCATCAGTGAGAAGACAGGGGTGATCGATGGCTACACCTTC. The rearrangement links TRBV10-3 to TRBJ1-2, with 8 bases fitting TRBD1. V trimming: 2 bases; J trimming: 6 bases; junction bases outside the gene matches: 8. The CDR3 length is 15 residues. CDR1 is ENHRY, CDR2 SYGVKD, per germline.

This chain joins TRBV7-9 and TRBJ2-2; D is perhaps TRBD1 (6 bases). CDR3 size: 18 residues. V was clipped by 5 bases and J by 2 bases, with 21 bases between them. Germline V lookup: CDR1 SEHNR, CDR2 FQNEAQ (reference sequence). The CDR3 nucleotides read TGTGCCAGCAGCCCTATCACAGGGTTGGTTCCAAACACCGGGGAGCTGTTTTTT. It codes for CASSPITGLVPNTGELFF. The full variable domain, its missing parts supplied by reference TRBV7-9 and TRBJ2-2, is DTGVSQNPRHKITKRGQNVTFRCDPISEHNRLYWYRQTLGQGPEFLTYFQNEAQLEKSRLLSDRFSAERPKGSFSTLEIQRTEQGDSAMYLCASSPITGLVPNTGELFFGEGSRLTVL.

This rearrangement joins TRBV11-2 to TRBJ2-5; 7 bases match TRBD2. This CDR3 is built from 14 residues. V was pared by 2 bases and J by 1 base, with 1 base of the junction left unmatched. Germline CDR1 is SGHAT and CDR2 is FQNNGV. CDR3 in DNA: TGTGCCAGCAGCTTACGGGGGGTCCAAGAGACCCAGTACTTC. Translation: CASSLRGVQETQYF.

The chain couples TRBV29-1 to TRBJ2-7; TRBD1 aligns across 8 bases. V gave up 7 bases and J gave up 3 bases; unmatched junction bases: 5. Germline assignment: CDR1 SQVTM and CDR2 ANQGSEA. The CDR3 is 12 amino acids. Here the CDR3 reads CSASGGRYEQYF. The CDR3 region has the DNA TGCAGCGCCTCAGGGGGCCGCTACGAGCAGTACTTC.

The chain joins TRBV5-6 to TRBJ2-7, with TRBD2 matching over 7 bases. This CDR3 has 15 residues. Germline V gene sequence: CDR1 SGHDT, CDR2 YYEEEE. V shed 4 bases and J 3 bases; nucleotides not matched to a gene: 10. Here the CDR3 DNA reads TGTGCCAGCAGCACCGGACTAGTTGGTTACTACGAGCAGTACTTC. Protein sequence: CASSTGLVGYYEQYF. The variable domain in full, with the rest retrieved from reference TRBV5-6 and TRBJ2-7, is DAGVTQSPTHLIKTRGQQVTLRCSPKSGHDTVSWYQQALGQGPQFIFQYYEEEERQRGNFPDRFSGHQFPNYSSELNVNALLLGDSALYLCASSTGLVGYYEQYFGPGTRLTVT.

The chain employs TRBV5-5 and TRBJ2-2, with D possibly being TRBD1 (5 bases). With 4 bases removed from V and 6 bases from J, the gap between germline ends came to 10 bases. This CDR3 has 13 amino acids. Germline V gene sequence: CDR1 SGHKS, CDR2 YYEKEE (reference sequence). DNA for the CDR3: TGTGCCAGCAGCCAACACAGGTCCGGGGAGCTGTTTTTT. Residues: CASSQHRSGELFF. The full variable domain, with the rest looked up from reference TRBV5-5 and TRBJ2-2, is DAGVTQSPTHLIKTRGQQVTLRCSPISGHKSVSWYQQVLGQGPQFIFQYYEKEERGRGNFPDRFSARQFPNYSSELNVNALLLGDSALYLCASSQHRSGELFFGEGSRLTVL.

The chain has TRBV13 and TRBJ2-3; 8 bases agree with TRBD2. Looked up from germline, CDR1 is PRHDT and CDR2 is FYEKMQ (reference sequence). The V gene end was trimmed by 0 bases and the J gene end by 6 bases; junction bases not matched to a gene: 5. The CDR3 has 15 amino acids. CDR3 region: CASSLGTGGVDTQYF. CDR3 DNA: TGTGCCAGCAGCTTAGGGACCGGGGGGGTTGATACGCAGTATTTT.

This clone was seen just once. This chain joins TRBV14 and TRBJ1-2; D not resolved. The CDR3 extends over 13 amino acids. The germline V and J ends were trimmed by 0 bases and 5 bases, with 7 bases remaining between them. Per the germline V gene, CDR1 is SGHDN and CDR2 is FVKESK. CDR3 protein: CASSQDLRYGYTF. Here the CDR3 DNA reads TGTGCCAGCAGCCAAGATCTACGTTATGGCTACACCTTC.

This clone was detected a few times. The V gene is TRBV5-1, the J gene TRBJ2-5; D is possibly TRBD2 (6 bases). CDR3 length: 14 amino acids. Trimming removed 4 bases at V and 2 bases at J, with 12 bases between. CDR1 SGHRS and CDR2 YFSETQ come from the germline V gene. The CDR3 DNA reads TGCGCCAGCAGCCTAGGACTACCGCAAGAGACCCAGTACTTC. Protein sequence: CASSLGLPQETQYF. Drawing the rest from reference TRBV5-1 and TRBJ2-5, the complete variable domain is KAGVTQTPRYLIKTRGQQVTLSCSPISGHRSVSWYQQTPGQGLQFLFEYFSETQRNKGNFPGRFSGRQFSNSRSEMNVSTLELGDSALYLCASSLGLPQETQYFGPGTRLLVL.

The chain links TRBV20-1 to TRBJ1-4, with a tentative D call TRBD1 (6 bases). The germline V gene encodes CDR1 DFQATT and CDR2 SNEGSKA (reference sequence). The CDR3 runs to 11 residues. Between the trimmed V and J ends, which lost 7 bases and 5 bases, there was a span of 8 bases. CDR3 nucleotide sequence: TGCAGTGTAGGGGGAAATGAAAAACTGTTTTTT. Translated: CSVGGNEKLFF.

The chain couples TRBV4-3 to TRBJ1-1, with 7 bases that match TRBD1. This CDR3 contains 16 residues. V was clipped by 4 bases and J by 8 bases; unmatched bases: 16. The V gene's germline CDR1 is LGHNA and CDR2 YSLEER. The CDR3 region is CASSRKSLTGIIEAFF. As DNA, the CDR3 is TGCGCCAGCAGCCGGAAGAGCCTGACAGGGATCATAGAAGCTTTCTTT.

This clone turned up a few times. The chain carries TRBV6-5 and TRBJ2-3; 8 bases are shared with TRBD2. This CDR3 is 14 amino acids long. Germline CDR1 and CDR2: MNHEY and SVGAGI. V shed 10 bases, J shed 1 base, and the junction held 7 bases outside the gene matches. CDR3 sequence: CATGATSGTDTQYF. The CDR3 bases are TGTGCCACTGGAGCGACTAGCGGCACAGATACGCAGTATTTT.

The genes are TRBV4-1 and TRBJ2-5; possible D gene TRBD2, 5 bases. Germline CDR1 and CDR2: MGHRA and YSYEKL. V lost 0 bases and J lost 5, with 13 bases in between. The CDR3 is made up of 15 amino acids. The CDR3 spells CASSQDIRAGETQYF. The CDR3 nucleotides read TGCGCCAGCAGCCAAGATATCCGGGCGGGTGAGACCCAGTACTTC.

The J gene is TRBJ1-4, the V gene TRBV4-3, with 10 bases fitting TRBD1. Trimming at V came to 1 base and at J to 5 bases, leaving 10 bases not matched to a gene. Germline CDR1 LGHNA, CDR2 YSLEER. This CDR3 is 18 amino acids long. CDR3: CASSQGPGQGRSNEKLFF. For the CDR3, the DNA is TGCGCCAGCAGCCAAGGCCCGGGACAGGGGAGGTCGAATGAAAAACTGTTTTTT.

CDR3 residues: CASSQIPTGGTEAFF. The CDR3 region has the DNA TGTGCCAGCAGCCAAATTCCGACAGGGGGCACTGAAGCTTTCTTT. The chain recombines TRBV3-1 (or the pseudogene TRBV3-2) with TRBJ1-1; TRBD1 matches at 9 bases. The CDR3 runs 15 residues. Germline CDR1 and CDR2: LGHDT and YNNKEL (reference sequence). J was trimmed by 4 bases and V by 2 bases; bases with no gene match: 5.